Following are 14 T cell receptor beta chains from one sample sequenced in a study of T cells in Graves' hyperthyroidism and ophthalmopathy. From RNA transcripts, TCR beta CDR3 regions were amplified. The HTBI primer set drove a first-round RT-PCR of the TCR CDR3. TCRdb re-analysed the multiplex PCR reads in MiXCR, keeping a single row per CDR3 protein. This table has roughly 500,000 distinct CDR3 sequences, 14% appearing once. Sequencing input: blood. The receptors stem from a young woman with Graves' hyperthyroidism that later progressed to Graves' ophthalmopathy.

This clonotype was observed many times. This chain uses TRBV19 with TRBJ1-2; D is unclear. The germline V and J ends were trimmed by 6 bases and 2 bases, with 16 bases remaining between them. The CDR3 covers 15 residues. The germline V gene encodes CDR1 LNHDA and CDR2 SQIVND (reference sequence). The chain's CDR3 is CASSPPAAANYGYTF. In DNA, the CDR3 is TGTGCCAGTAGCCCCCCGGCCGCGGCGAACTATGGCTACACCTTC.

This clonotype was found many times. This chain uses TRBV24-1 with TRBJ2-1; maybe TRBD1 (6 bases). CDR1 and CDR2 (germline): KGHDR, SFDVKD. The length of the CDR3 is 13 residues. Deletions cut 6 bases from V and 12 bases from J, with 17 bases between. In DNA, the CDR3 is TGTGCCACCAGTTTGCAGGGGCGGCTTGGGCAGTTCTTC. It yields the protein CATSLQGRLGQFF.

Points on this clonotype: Being one base from a much bigger clone, this may be a read error. The rearrangement links TRBV12-3 or TRBV12-4 to TRBJ2-5, with TRBD1 as a possible D gene (7 bases). V was shortened by 6 bases and J by 7 bases, with 24 bases between the two germline ends. The length of the CDR3 is 16 residues. CDR3 in DNA: TGTGCCAGCAGCCCTTGGGGGGCAGGGGGAAGGGGGACCCAGTACTTC. This encodes CASSPWGAGGRGTQYF.

This clonotype appeared many times. This sequence joins TRBV14 and TRBJ2-3, with 9 bases fitting TRBD2. The CDR3 is 19 amino acids. With 0 bases clipped from V and 2 bases from J, the junction kept 12 bases outside the gene matches. CDR1 is SGHDN, CDR2 FVKESK, per germline. DNA of the CDR3: TGTGCCAGCAGCCAAGAGGGCGGGACTAGCAGGGGGGACACAGATACGCAGTATTTT. Its translation: CASSQEGGTSRGDTDTQYF.

Concerning this clonotype: A read error may explain this, as a much larger clone is one base away. The rearrangement joins TRBV6-1 to TRBJ2-1; D is perhaps TRBD2 (5 bases). The V end was cut by 2 bases, the J end by 8 bases, with 13 bases between. Germline V lookup: CDR1 MNHNS, CDR2 SASEGT. The CDR3 length is 14 residues. CDR3 amino acids: CASSERGRADEQFF. CDR3 nucleotide sequence: TGTGCCAGCAGTGAACGTGGGAGAGCCGATGAGCAGTTCTTC.

As regards this clonotype: Being one base from a much bigger clone, this may be a read error. No conserved phenylalanine or tryptophan ends this CDR3, so it is likely a read error. The chain has TRBV30 and TRBJ2-5, with TRBD1 matching over 9 bases. V lost 5 bases, J lost 4 bases, and 8 bases stayed unmatched. From germline, CDR1 is GTSNPN and CDR2 SVGIG (reference sequence). The CDR3 extends over 14 amino acids. Here the CDR3 DNA reads TGTGCCTGGTCACAGGGGGCAGGGGCAGAGACCCAGTACCTC. Encoded protein: CAWSQGAGAETQYL.

This clonotype was observed a few times. This chain uses TRBV19 with TRBJ1-4, with D tentatively TRBD1 (6 bases). The CDR3 is 15 amino acids. Germline assignment: CDR1 LNHDA and CDR2 SQIVND (reference sequence). Trimming cost V 6 bases and J 6 bases, with 17 bases left between them. The CDR3 region has the DNA TGTGCCAGTAGGCAACAGGGAGTGAGGGATGAAAAACTGTTTTTT. Its translation is CASRQQGVRDEKLFF.

There are many counts of this clonotype. The chain is built from TRBV20-1 and TRBJ1-2, with D tentatively TRBD1 (5 bases). Trimming left V 4 bases short and J 4 bases short, with 16 bases between. Germline V gene sequence: CDR1 DFQATT, CDR2 SNEGSKA (reference sequence). CDR3 length: 14 residues. CDR3 amino acids: CSAILNRHSYGYTF. The DNA for the CDR3 is TGCAGTGCTATTCTAAACAGGCACTCCTATGGCTACACCTTC.

The chain links TRBV12-3 or TRBV12-4 to TRBJ1-1; TRBD1 aligns across 10 bases. The CDR3 loop spans 17 amino acids. V shed 4 bases, J shed 3 bases, and the junction held 11 bases outside the gene matches. The CDR3 sequence is CASSSGDSGQGYTEAFF. The CDR3 DNA reads TGTGCCAGCAGTTCCGGGGATTCGGGACAGGGGTACACTGAAGCTTTCTTT.

This clonotype was recorded many times. The chain is built from TRBV7-2 and TRBJ2-5; D tentatively reads TRBD1 or TRBD2 (5 bases each). Germline CDR1 SGHTA, CDR2 FQGNSA. V was clipped by 2 bases and J by 4 bases, with 8 bases between them. The CDR3 sequence is 13 residues long. This chain's CDR3 is CASSLPGGETQYF. The CDR3 coding sequence is TGTGCCAGCAGCTTACCTGGGGGAGAGACCCAGTACTTC.

This clonotype was found many times. The chain's CDR3 is CASSLGGTGEYYEQYF. The CDR3 nucleotides are TGTGCCAGCAGCTTAGGAGGGACAGGGGAGTACTACGAGCAGTACTTC. V usage is TRBV7-2 and J usage is TRBJ2-7, with 10 bases aligning to TRBD1. Germline V gene data show CDR1 as SGHTA and CDR2 as FQGNSA. CDR3 length: 16 residues. V dropped 1 base and J dropped 3; count of bases not matched to a gene: 6. The variable domain in full, completed from reference TRBV7-2 and TRBJ2-7, reads GAGVSQSPSNKVTEKGKDVELRCDPISGHTALYWYRQSLGQGLEFLIYFQGNSAPDKSGLPSDRFSAERTGGSVSTLTIQRTQQEDSAVYLCASSLGGTGEYYEQYFGPGTRLTVT.

This clonotype was detected many times. J is TRBJ2-3 and V is TRBV20-1; TRBD2 matches at 13 bases. Germline CDR1 DFQATT, CDR2 SNEGSKA (reference sequence). This CDR3 is built from 18 residues. After removal of 5 bases from V and 4 bases from J, the junction contained 15 bases not matched to a gene. The CDR3 loop is CSASGTSGARPIADTQYF. DNA of the CDR3: TGCAGTGCTTCCGGGACTAGCGGGGCCCGCCCCATCGCAGATACGCAGTATTTT.

This clonotype came up many times. V and J are TRBV28 and TRBJ2-3; tentative D call: TRBD2 (5 bases). Germline lookup yields CDR1 MDHEN and CDR2 SYDVKM. The CDR3 has 14 residues. Trimming stripped 4 bases from V and 4 bases from J, with 12 bases between. CDR3 region: CASSSSVEADTQYF. The DNA for the CDR3 is TGTGCCAGCAGTTCGTCCGTGGAGGCAGATACGCAGTATTTT.

This clonotype was counted at least ten times. The chain is built from TRBV7-2 and TRBJ2-7; D possibly corresponds to TRBD2 (5 bases). Germline V gene lookup returns CDR1 SGHTA and CDR2 FQGNSA. The CDR3 length is 13 residues. V was cut by 5 bases and J by 3 bases, with 11 bases left in between. CDR3 nucleotides: TGTGCCAGCAGCCCGTGGACTGGCTACGAGCAGTACTTC. Translation gives CASSPWTGYEQYF. The variable domain in full, completed from reference TRBV7-2 and TRBJ2-7, reads GAGVSQSPSNKVTEKGKDVELRCDPISGHTALYWYRQSLGQGLEFLIYFQGNSAPDKSGLPSDRFSAERTGGSVSTLTIQRTQQEDSAVYLCASSPWTGYEQYFGPGTRLTVT.